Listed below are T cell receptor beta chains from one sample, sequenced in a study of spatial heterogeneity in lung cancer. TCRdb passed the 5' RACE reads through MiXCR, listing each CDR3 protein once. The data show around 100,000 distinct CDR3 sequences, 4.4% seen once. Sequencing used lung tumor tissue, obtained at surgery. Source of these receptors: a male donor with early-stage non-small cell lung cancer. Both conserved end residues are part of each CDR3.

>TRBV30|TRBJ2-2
CAWSPGLAAPGELFF
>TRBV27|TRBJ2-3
CASSRRDPRTDTQYF
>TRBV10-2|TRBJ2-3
CASSESVVWADTQYF
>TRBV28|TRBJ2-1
CASSLWTLVSGRVYNEQFF
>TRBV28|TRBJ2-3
CASISTPRVLNTQYF
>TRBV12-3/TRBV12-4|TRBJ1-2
CASSPRGDYGYTF
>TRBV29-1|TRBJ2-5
CSVEPTSGSGQETQYF
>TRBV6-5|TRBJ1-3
CASVPRGFSGNTIYF
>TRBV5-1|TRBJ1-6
CASSLLGRSRNSPLHF
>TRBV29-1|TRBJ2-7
CSALGRPSYEQYF
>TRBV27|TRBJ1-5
CASSITGNGNQPQHF
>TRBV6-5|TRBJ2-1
CASSYSCGRLNLEPEQFF
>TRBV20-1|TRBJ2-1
CSARDWEAENYNEQFF
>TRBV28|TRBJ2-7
CASWGRGTSYEQYF
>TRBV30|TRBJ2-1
CAWGEGYNEQFF
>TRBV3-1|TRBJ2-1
CASSQDWTGSNEQFF
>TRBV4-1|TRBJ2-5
CASSQVLAGKRQETQYF
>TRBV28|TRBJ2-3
CASGPTSFSQYF
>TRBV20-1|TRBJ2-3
CSARGLTVVHTQYF
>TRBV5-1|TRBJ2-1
CASSLTSGSYNEQFF
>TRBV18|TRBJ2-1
CASSPHWGPHNEQFF
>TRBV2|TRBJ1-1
CASKGTAYTNTEAFF
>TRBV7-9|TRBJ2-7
CASSFEGPNEQYF
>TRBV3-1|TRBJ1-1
CASSHQGRAFF
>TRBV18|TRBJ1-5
CASSPRENQPQHF
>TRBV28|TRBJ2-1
CASRMVRGAGNEQFF
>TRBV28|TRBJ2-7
CASSFGVTYEQYF
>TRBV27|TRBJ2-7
CASSLGTGEAYEQYF
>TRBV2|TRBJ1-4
CASRWQANEKLFF
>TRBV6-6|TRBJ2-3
CASRTSRPGASDTQYF
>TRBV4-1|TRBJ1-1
CASSQMTTPEAFF
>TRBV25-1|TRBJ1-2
CASRISRDRRGDGYTF
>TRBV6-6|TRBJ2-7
CASSSTGTGSYEQYF